Described below is a single T cell receptor (beta chain) sequence and its context. CDR1 and CDR2 (germline): MNHEY, SVGAGI. The CDR3 runs 13 residues. Trimming cost V 8 bases and J 5 bases; bases outside gene matches: 7. This record comes from a study of blood T cell repertoires in COVID-19. The data were produced by immunoSEQ multiplex PCR, yet TCRdb's version contains in-frame clones alone and is incomplete. The sample contains approximately 250,000 clones, approximately 90% of which appear only once. This receptor was obtained from a man in his forties who had been exposed to COVID-19. The source material was PBMCs or T cells enriched from blood (not recorded which). V gene TRBV6-5 combines with J gene TRBJ2-5, with 8 bases matching TRBD2. As DNA, the CDR3 is TGTGCCAGCCGATCGGGACTAGAGGAGACCCAGTACTTC. Residues: CASRSGLEETQYF.